This TCR beta chain derives from a study of CD8 T cells in ankylosing spondylitis. Points from the study as a whole: Ankylosing spondylitis blood appeared to be characterized by a TCR beta motif of 8 or 9 highly homologous variants. With a CD8+ phenotype, disease-linked clones were relatively rare in peripheral blood. Prior work had noted some motif variants in reactive arthritis blood and synovial fluid. Reportedly, significant enrichment of disease-linked clones occurred in matched ankylosing spondylitis synovial fluid.

Quantitative molecular-barcoded 5'-RACE generated the TCR beta libraries. TCRdb redid the calling of the 5' RACE reads with MiXCR, one entry per CDR3 protein. The repertoire holds roughly 350,000 distinct CDR3 sequences, with around 7.6% as singletons. This clonotype showed up many times. What it binds is not known. Because it lacks the conserved phenylalanine or tryptophan at the end, this CDR3 is likely a read error. It is unclear where the CDR3 begins or ends on the DNA, so no DNA is shown, and the CDR3 is as TCRdb lists it. The CDR3 region is 13 residues in length, termini included. Germline assignment: CDR1 MDHEN and CDR2 SYDVKM.

This sequence originates from a male donor with ankylosing spondylitis. Material: blood, either unsorted or a sorted T cell fraction (not recorded which). The chain joins TRBV28 to TRBJ2-1; the table's D call, TRBD1, has no DNA check behind it. The CDR3 loop reads CASSLNPGQHQVV.